These 20 T cell receptor beta chains were all obtained from the same sample, sequenced in a study of T-cell memory formation after mild COVID-19 (dated by TCRdb to about 2021). Library generation was performed with 5' RACE. The sequencer was an Illumina NovaSeq 6000. TCRdb passed the public sequencing reads through fastp at Q25 and MiXCR, retaining productive beta sequences. CDR3 protein duplicates are merged, each entry listing the most common genes and DNA. The sample table lists about 400,000 distinct CDR3 sequences, about a quarter of them with a count of one. Around 13% of the sample is taken by the ten largest. The sample was PBMCs or a T cell subset sorted from them (not recorded which). These receptors all stem from an adult woman who had mild COVID-19 (a few samples of this study predate the infection). The sample titles of this study are shuffled in the database, so cell type and time point are left out; the donor was told from shared clones.

The rearrangement joins TRBV6-4 to TRBJ2-1; no firm D call. CDR3 length equals 13 residues. Germline CDR1 and CDR2: MRHNA and SNTAGT. The V end was cut by 2 bases, the J end by 8 bases, with 10 bases between. The CDR3 region has the DNA TGTGCCAGCAGTGACAGGGAATACGATGAGCAGTTCTTC. This translates into CASSDREYDEQFF.

The rearrangement uses TRBV4-1 and TRBJ2-1; maybe TRBD2 (6 bases). This CDR3 is built from 15 residues. The V gene's germline CDR1 is MGHRA and CDR2 YSYEKL. V dropped 3 bases and J dropped 8 bases, with 17 bases sitting between them. The CDR3 reads CASSQPGLRGHEQFF. DNA of the CDR3: TGCGCCAGCAGCCAGCCGGGACTCAGAGGGCATGAGCAGTTCTTC.

The chain has TRBV19 and TRBJ2-1; possibly TRBD1 or TRBD2 for D (5 bases each). This CDR3 has 18 amino acids. From germline, CDR1 is LNHDA and CDR2 SQIVND (reference sequence). V shed 3 bases and J shed 9 bases, with 27 bases lying between them. The CDR3 sequence: CASSIIGARVGGGGEQFF. In DNA, the CDR3 is TGTGCCAGTAGTATCATCGGGGCCCGGGTCGGCGGTGGCGGTGAGCAGTTCTTC.

A few counts support this clonotype. This chain uses TRBV30 with TRBJ1-2; 7 bases align to TRBD1. The V gene end was trimmed by 3 bases and the J gene end by 3 bases; junction bases not matched to a gene: 4. Germline CDR1 is GTSNPN and CDR2 is SVGIG (reference sequence). This CDR3 spans 13 amino acids. CDR3 sequence (DNA): TGTGCCTGGAGAGGGGGCTGGGACTATGGCTACACCTTC. Protein sequence: CAWRGGWDYGYTF. The whole variable domain, remainder taken from reference TRBV30 and TRBJ1-2, is SQTIHQWPATLVQPVGSPLSLECTVEGTSNPNLYWYRQAAGRGLQLLFYSVGIGQISSEVPQNLSASRPQDRQFILSSKKLLLSDSGFYLCAWRGGWDYGYTFGSGTRLTVV.

CDR3 amino acids: CASSVTPRVGQFF. CDR3 sequence (DNA): TGTGCCAGCAGCGTGACGCCCAGGGTGGGGCAGTTCTTC. V is TRBV7-2 and J is TRBJ2-1, with TRBD1 as a possible D gene (5 bases). There are 13 residues in the CDR3. Trimming took 5 bases from V and 12 from J, leaving 17 bases between them. Looked up from germline, CDR1 is SGHTA and CDR2 is FQGNSA.

This clonotype was counted only a few times. The V and J genes are TRBV2 and TRBJ2-2, with D tentatively TRBD1 or TRBD2 (5 bases each). The germline CDR1 and CDR2 sequences are SNHLY and FYNNEI. The CDR3 loop spans 13 amino acids. Trimming shortened V by 6 bases and J by 6 bases, and 11 bases separated the two germline ends. The CDR3 protein is CASRGTLPGELFF. DNA for the CDR3: TGTGCCAGCAGGGGGACCCTCCCCGGGGAGCTGTTTTTT. Combining the CDR3 with reference TRBV2 and TRBJ2-2 gives the whole variable domain EPEVTQTPSHQVTQMGQEVILRCVPISNHLYFYWYRQILGQKVEFLVSFYNNEISEKSEIFDDQFSVERPDGSNFTLKIRSTKLEDSAMYFCASRGTLPGELFFGEGSRLTVL.

The chain recombines TRBV20-1 with TRBJ2-1; D unclear. The ends were cut back, 1 base at V and 7 bases at J, with 14 bases in the middle. CDR3 length equals 14 residues. Germline CDR1 and CDR2: DFQATT and SNEGSKA (reference sequence). The CDR3 DNA is TGCAGTGCTAGAGTGTGGACGTTAGGAAATGAGCAGTTCTTC. Translated, it gives CSARVWTLGNEQFF.

This clonotype was counted only a few times. The CDR3: CASSLGDRVGGYGYTF. The CDR3 DNA follows: TGTGCCAGCAGTTTAGGGGACAGGGTAGGCGGCTATGGCTACACCTTC. V gene TRBV12-3 or TRBV12-4 combines with J gene TRBJ1-2, with TRBD1 identical over 9 bases. The V gene end was trimmed by 1 base and the J gene end by 4 bases; junction bases not matched to a gene: 7. The CDR3 runs to 16 residues.

This chain joins TRBV12-3 or TRBV12-4 and TRBJ1-1, with D uncertain. Trimming took 8 bases from V and 4 from J, leaving 14 bases between them. This CDR3 comprises 13 residues. The CDR3: CASAFGQPTEAFF. The CDR3 DNA sequence: TGTGCCAGCGCCTTCGGGCAGCCCACTGAAGCTTTCTTT.

CDR3 amino acids: CASTPGEIRAGELFF. CDR3 in DNA: TGTGCCAGCACTCCGGGGGAGATACGCGCCGGGGAGCTGTTTTTT. V gene TRBV11-3 combines with J gene TRBJ2-2; D possibly corresponds to TRBD2 (6 bases). The CDR3 totals 15 residues. Trimming stripped 7 bases from V and 6 bases from J, with 18 bases between. The germline gives CDR1 SGHNT, CDR2 YENEEA.

This clonotype showed up just a few times. V and J are TRBV12-3 or TRBV12-4 and TRBJ1-2; 7 bases are shared with TRBD1. V lost 5 bases and J lost 7; bases outside the gene matches: 10. CDR3 size: 14 residues. The CDR3 DNA sequence: TGTGCCAGCAGTCCGCGACAGGGCCGGTTTGGCTACACCTTC. It yields the protein CASSPRQGRFGYTF.

This clonotype was counted at least ten times. The chain joins TRBV5-1 to TRBJ2-1; D possibly corresponds to TRBD1 (6 bases). Germline V gives CDR1 SGHRS, CDR2 YFSETQ. This CDR3 spans 15 amino acids. V shed 0 bases and J shed 9 bases, with 16 bases lying between them. The CDR3, as DNA: TGCGCCAGCAGCTTGGACCAGGATCTGGGGGCTGAGCAGTTCTTC. This encodes CASSLDQDLGAEQFF.

The gene calls are TRBV6-2 or TRBV6-3 and TRBJ2-5, with D possibly being TRBD2 (6 bases). Trimming stripped 7 bases from V and 2 bases from J, with 11 bases between. This CDR3 contains 13 residues. Germline V gene sequence: CDR1 MNHEY, CDR2 SVGEGT. CDR3 in amino acids: CASINGGQETQYF. The CDR3 DNA is TGTGCCAGCATCAACGGGGGTCAAGAGACCCAGTACTTC.

The chain employs TRBV6-6 and TRBJ2-1; no clear D. Germline V gene lookup returns CDR1 MNHNY and CDR2 SVGAGI (reference sequence). The CDR3 consists of 11 residues. Trimming removed 7 bases at V and 9 bases at J, with 10 bases between. CDR3 protein: CASTAFGEQFF. CDR3 in DNA: TGTGCCAGCACGGCGTTCGGTGAGCAGTTCTTC.

The V and J genes are TRBV7-2 and TRBJ2-1, with TRBD2 identical over 7 bases. The V and J ends lost 7 bases and 7 bases, in that order; junction bases with no gene match: 13. Germline CDR1 and CDR2: SGHTA and FQGNSA. The CDR3 spans 15 residues. The CDR3 is CASTSGREWANEQFF. The DNA of the CDR3 is TGTGCCAGCACCTCGGGGAGGGAGTGGGCGAATGAGCAGTTCTTC.

The chain recombines TRBV25-1 with TRBJ2-5; D may correspond to TRBD1 or TRBD2 (5 bases each). V was pared by 3 bases and J by 5 bases, with 16 bases between. This CDR3 is built from 15 residues. Germline CDR1 MGHDK, CDR2 SYGVNS. The CDR3 reads CASSEGTRRYETQYF. In DNA, the CDR3 is TGTGCCAGCAGTGAGGGGACGCGGCGTTATGAGACCCAGTACTTC. The full variable domain, rest sourced from reference TRBV25-1 and TRBJ2-5, is EADIYQTPRYLVIGTGKKITLECSQTMGHDKMYWYQQDPGMELHLIHYSYGVNSTEKGDLSSESTVSRIRTEHFPLTLESARPSHTSQYLCASSEGTRRYETQYFGPGTRLLVL.

The chain recombines TRBV14 with TRBJ2-1; 8 bases match TRBD1. CDR3 length equals 15 residues. The junction had 9 bases not matched to a gene; V was cut back by 4 bases and J by 7 bases. Germline values: CDR1 SGHDN, CDR2 FVKESK. DNA for the CDR3: TGTGCCAGCAGCCGGACAGGGAAACTGGGGAATGAGCAGTTCTTC. Its translation: CASSRTGKLGNEQFF.

The rearrangement links TRBV5-1 to TRBJ2-2; D is perhaps TRBD2 (6 bases). The CDR3 totals 15 residues. V lost 2 bases, J lost 5 bases, and 13 bases lay in between. Germline-derived CDR1 and CDR2 are SGHRS and YFSETQ. The CDR3 sequence is CASSFRGIGTGELFF. CDR3 bases: TGCGCCAGCAGCTTCCGGGGGATAGGGACCGGGGAGCTGTTTTTT.

The chain couples TRBV28 to TRBJ2-1; possible D gene TRBD1, 5 bases. Germline V gene lookup returns CDR1 MDHEN and CDR2 SYDVKM. Trimming removed 2 bases from V and 10 bases from J, with 12 bases in between. The CDR3 consists of 13 residues. CDR3 DNA: TGTGCCAGCAGTTTAGATTGGGGCTGGGAGCAGTTCTTC. It encodes CASSLDWGWEQFF. The full variable domain, its missing parts supplied by reference TRBV28 and TRBJ2-1, is DVKVTQSSRYLVKRTGEKVFLECVQDMDHENMFWYRQDPGLGLRLIYFSYDVKMKEKGDIPEGYSVSREKKERFSLILESASTNQTSMYLCASSLDWGWEQFFGPGTRLTVL.

There are a few counts of this clonotype. A much larger clonotype is one base distant, so this may be a read error. This chain links TRBV7-9 with TRBJ2-1; TRBD2 agrees at 10 bases. Trimming at V came to 1 base and at J to 7 bases, leaving 10 bases not matched to a gene. The CDR3 contains 17 residues. Germline lookup yields CDR1 SEHNR and CDR2 FQNEAQ (reference sequence). This chain's CDR3 is CASSLVGSLAGPNEQFF. CDR3 nucleotide sequence: TGTGCCAGCAGCTTAGTCGGCTCACTAGCGGGACCAAATGAGCAGTTCTTC.